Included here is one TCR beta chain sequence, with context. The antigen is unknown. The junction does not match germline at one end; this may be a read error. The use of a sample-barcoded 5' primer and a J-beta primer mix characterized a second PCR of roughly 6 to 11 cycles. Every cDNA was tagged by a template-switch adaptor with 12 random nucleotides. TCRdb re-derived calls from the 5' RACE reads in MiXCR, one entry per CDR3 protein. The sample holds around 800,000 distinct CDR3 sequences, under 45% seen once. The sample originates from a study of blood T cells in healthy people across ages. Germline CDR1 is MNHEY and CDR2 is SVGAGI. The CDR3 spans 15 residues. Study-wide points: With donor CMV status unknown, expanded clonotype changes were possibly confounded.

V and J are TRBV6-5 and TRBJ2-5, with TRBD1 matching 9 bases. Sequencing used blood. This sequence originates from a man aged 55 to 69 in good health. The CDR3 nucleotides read TGTGCCAGCACAAAAGGGACAGGGACGAGAGAGACCCGGTACTTC. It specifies CASTKGTGTRETRYF.